These T cell receptor beta chains were read from a single sample in a study of blood T cell repertoires in COVID-19. Sequenced by immunoSEQ multiplex PCR; TCRdb stores in-frame clones only, minus some. The top ten hold 2% to 2.5% of the sample, which has 200,000 to 250,000 clones, about 86% seen once. Sequencing was done on a sample of peripheral blood. The receptors derive from a woman aged 45-65 years with acute or convalescent COVID-19. CDR3s include the opening cysteine and the closing phenylalanine or tryptophan. The order of the fields is J gene, V gene, CDR3 length, D gene, clone size, CDR3 DNA, CDR3 protein. A D gene is named only where the DNA matches it firmly. Some rows mark clone size as missing; the rest say once, few, many or name a class of expanded clone.

j_call: TRBJ1-1
v_call: TRBV7-9
cdr3_length: 15
d_call: NA
clone_size: NA
cdr3_nt: TGTGCCAGCAGCTTAGGGTTCCCGGTGAACACTGAAGCTTTCTTT
cdr3_aa: CASSLGFPVNTEAFF

j_call: TRBJ2-7
v_call: TRBV10-3
cdr3_length: 19
d_call: NA
clone_size: NA
cdr3_nt: TGTGCCATCAGTGATCCTCGGACTAAGGGGGCCGGGGGTGCCTTCGAGCAGTACTTC
cdr3_aa: CAISDPRTKGAGGAFEQYF

j_call: TRBJ2-3
v_call: TRBV18
cdr3_length: 16
d_call: TRBD1
clone_size: NA
cdr3_nt: TGTGCCAGCTCACCGGCCGGGACAGGGGACACAGATACGCAGTATTTT
cdr3_aa: CASSPAGTGDTDTQYF

j_call: TRBJ2-3
v_call: TRBV20-1
cdr3_length: 10
d_call: TRBD1
clone_size: NA
cdr3_nt: TGCAGCGGGCTGGGGACAGTAAAGTATTTT
cdr3_aa: CSGLGTVKYF

j_call: TRBJ2-4
v_call: TRBV7-8
cdr3_length: 20
d_call: TRBD2
clone_size: NA
cdr3_nt: TGTGCCAGCAGCCTCCCTCCGGGGCTAGCGGGAGGACTGGGCAAAAACATTCAGTACTTC
cdr3_aa: CASSLPPGLAGGLGKNIQYF

j_call: TRBJ2-7
v_call: TRBV28
cdr3_length: 15
d_call: NA
clone_size: NA
cdr3_nt: TGTGCCAGCAGTTTCACTAGCTCTAGATCTTACGAGCAGTACTTC
cdr3_aa: CASSFTSSRSYEQYF

j_call: TRBJ2-2
v_call: TRBV11-2
cdr3_length: 18
d_call: NA
clone_size: few
cdr3_nt: TGTGCCAGCAGCTTAGGGGCGTACCTAAGCGGTGACACCGGGGAGCTGTTTTTT
cdr3_aa: CASSLGAYLSGDTGELFF

j_call: TRBJ2-1
v_call: TRBV14
cdr3_length: 15
d_call: TRBD1
clone_size: NA
cdr3_nt: TGTGCCAGCAGCCCGGACAGGGTTCAGTACAATGAGCAGTTCTTC
cdr3_aa: CASSPDRVQYNEQFF

j_call: TRBJ2-1
v_call: TRBV4-3
cdr3_length: 17
d_call: TRBD2
clone_size: NA
cdr3_nt: TGCGCCAGCAGCCGCGGTAGCGGGGGGGCCGCGGGTCATGAGCAGTTCTTC
cdr3_aa: CASSRGSGGAAGHEQFF

j_call: TRBJ1-1
v_call: TRBV30
cdr3_length: 14
d_call: TRBD1
clone_size: once
cdr3_nt: TGTGCCTGGAGTGCGGGGACAGGGGGCACTGAAGCTTTCTTT
cdr3_aa: CAWSAGTGGTEAFF

j_call: TRBJ2-1
v_call: TRBV19
cdr3_length: 14
d_call: NA
clone_size: NA
cdr3_nt: TGTGCCAGTATCCACCCGGAGAGCCCCCATGAGCAGTTCTTC
cdr3_aa: CASIHPESPHEQFF

j_call: TRBJ2-2
v_call: TRBV18
cdr3_length: 16
d_call: TRBD2
clone_size: NA
cdr3_nt: TGTGCCAGCTCACCACCTCAGCGGGGGGACACCGGGGAGCTGTTTTTT
cdr3_aa: CASSPPQRGDTGELFF

j_call: TRBJ1-1
v_call: TRBV6-5
cdr3_length: 15
d_call: TRBD1
clone_size: NA
cdr3_nt: TGTGCCAGCAGTCGACCGACAGGGGGAGGTACTGAAGCTTTCTTT
cdr3_aa: CASSRPTGGGTEAFF

j_call: TRBJ1-1
v_call: TRBV6-5
cdr3_length: 13
d_call: NA
clone_size: NA
cdr3_nt: TGTGCCAGCTTTTGGGGTGCGGGCACTGAAGCTTTCTTT
cdr3_aa: CASFWGAGTEAFF

j_call: TRBJ1-1
v_call: TRBV19
cdr3_length: 11
d_call: NA
clone_size: NA
cdr3_nt: TGTGCCAGTAGTAACAGGGTAGGAGCTTTCTTT
cdr3_aa: CASSNRVGAFF

j_call: TRBJ1-1
v_call: TRBV10-2
cdr3_length: 13
d_call: NA
clone_size: NA
cdr3_nt: TGCGCCAGCAGTGTTCAGGGTGACACTGAAGCTTTCTTT
cdr3_aa: CASSVQGDTEAFF

j_call: TRBJ1-2
v_call: TRBV3-1/TRBV3-2
cdr3_length: 14
d_call: TRBD1
clone_size: once
cdr3_nt: TGTGCCAGCAGCCCTGGGGGGACAGCGGCGGGCTACACCTTC
cdr3_aa: CASSPGGTAAGYTF

j_call: TRBJ2-7
v_call: TRBV6-5
cdr3_length: 13
d_call: NA
clone_size: NA
cdr3_nt: TGTGCCAGCAGCGTCGGACATATCTACGAGCAGTACTTC
cdr3_aa: CASSVGHIYEQYF

j_call: TRBJ1-4
v_call: TRBV19
cdr3_length: 14
d_call: TRBD1
clone_size: once
cdr3_nt: TGTGCCAGTAGTATACTCACACAGGGGGAAAAACTGTTTTTT
cdr3_aa: CASSILTQGEKLFF

j_call: TRBJ2-7
v_call: TRBV4-1
cdr3_length: 13
d_call: TRBD2
clone_size: NA
cdr3_nt: TGCGCCAGCAGCCTAGGGAGGGGATCCGAGCAGTACTTC
cdr3_aa: CASSLGRGSEQYF

j_call: TRBJ2-5
v_call: TRBV9
cdr3_length: 15
d_call: NA
clone_size: NA
cdr3_nt: TGTGCCAGCAGCTCACCGGGGGTATATGGGGAGACCCAGTACTTC
cdr3_aa: CASSSPGVYGETQYF

j_call: TRBJ1-3
v_call: TRBV19
cdr3_length: 16
d_call: NA
clone_size: NA
cdr3_nt: TGTGCCAGTAGTATTGGCGGCCGGAGCTCTGGAAACACCATATATTTT
cdr3_aa: CASSIGGRSSGNTIYF

j_call: TRBJ2-2
v_call: TRBV9
cdr3_length: 16
d_call: TRBD2
clone_size: NA
cdr3_nt: TGTGCCAGCAGCGTAGAACTAGCGGCGAACACCGGGGAGCTGTTTTTT
cdr3_aa: CASSVELAANTGELFF

j_call: TRBJ2-7
v_call: TRBV14
cdr3_length: 14
d_call: NA
clone_size: NA
cdr3_nt: TGTGCCAGCAGCGAAACACCTACTAGCTACGAGCAGTACTTC
cdr3_aa: CASSETPTSYEQYF

j_call: TRBJ2-1
v_call: TRBV18
cdr3_length: 13
d_call: NA
clone_size: NA
cdr3_nt: TGTGCCAGCTCATTCGACAACTACAATGAGCAGTTCTTC
cdr3_aa: CASSFDNYNEQFF

j_call: TRBJ1-1
v_call: TRBV21-1
cdr3_length: 14
d_call: NA
clone_size: NA
cdr3_nt: TGTGCCAGCAGCGACAGGGGTGGGAACACTGAAGCTTTCTTT
cdr3_aa: CASSDRGGNTEAFF

j_call: TRBJ1-6
v_call: TRBV4-2
cdr3_length: 14
d_call: NA
clone_size: few
cdr3_nt: TGTGCCAGCAGCCAAGAGTCCGTTAATTCACCCCTCCACTTT
cdr3_aa: CASSQESVNSPLHF

j_call: TRBJ2-7
v_call: TRBV2
cdr3_length: 13
d_call: NA
clone_size: NA
cdr3_nt: TGTGCCAGCGGGGCCGTCAGGATCTACGAGCAGTACTTC
cdr3_aa: CASGAVRIYEQYF

j_call: TRBJ1-4
v_call: TRBV11-2
cdr3_length: 14
d_call: NA
clone_size: NA
cdr3_nt: TGTGCCAGCAGCTTATTCAGGGGCCGTGAAAAACTGTTTTTT
cdr3_aa: CASSLFRGREKLFF

j_call: TRBJ2-7
v_call: TRBV11-2
cdr3_length: 14
d_call: TRBD1
clone_size: NA
cdr3_nt: TGTGCCAGCAGATTCGGACAGGGGGCGGGTGAGCAGTACTTC
cdr3_aa: CASRFGQGAGEQYF

j_call: TRBJ2-3
v_call: TRBV5-5
cdr3_length: 14
d_call: NA
clone_size: NA
cdr3_nt: TGTGCCAGCAGCTTGTTACAGTTCACAGATACGCAGTATTTT
cdr3_aa: CASSLLQFTDTQYF

j_call: TRBJ1-5
v_call: TRBV5-1
cdr3_length: 15
d_call: NA
clone_size: NA
cdr3_nt: TGCGCCAGCAGCGAAGCAGGGTCGGGCAATCAGCCCCAGCATTTT
cdr3_aa: CASSEAGSGNQPQHF

j_call: TRBJ2-2
v_call: TRBV6-5
cdr3_length: 14
d_call: NA
clone_size: once
cdr3_nt: TGTGCCAGCAGAGGGACATGGAACACCGGGGAGCTGTTTTTT
cdr3_aa: CASRGTWNTGELFF

j_call: TRBJ1-2
v_call: TRBV12-3/TRBV12-4
cdr3_length: 12
d_call: TRBD1
clone_size: NA
cdr3_nt: TGTGCCAGCTGGGACAGGGAGAAGGGCTACACCTTC
cdr3_aa: CASWDREKGYTF

j_call: TRBJ1-2
v_call: TRBV10-2
cdr3_length: 11
d_call: NA
clone_size: NA
cdr3_nt: TGCGCCAGCGGGGCAGGGCATGGCTACACCTTC
cdr3_aa: CASGAGHGYTF

j_call: TRBJ2-1
v_call: TRBV18
cdr3_length: 14
d_call: NA
clone_size: NA
cdr3_nt: TGTGCCAGCTCACCATCCCTAGCTTCCGGGGAGCAGTTCTTC
cdr3_aa: CASSPSLASGEQFF

j_call: TRBJ1-1
v_call: TRBV10-2
cdr3_length: 13
d_call: TRBD1
clone_size: NA
cdr3_nt: TGCGCCAGCCAGAGGGACAGTCACACTGAAGCTTTCTTT
cdr3_aa: CASQRDSHTEAFF

j_call: TRBJ2-1
v_call: TRBV14
cdr3_length: 14
d_call: NA
clone_size: NA
cdr3_nt: TGTGCCAGCAGCCAAAGCGGCCCTTACAATGAGCAGTTCTTC
cdr3_aa: CASSQSGPYNEQFF

j_call: TRBJ2-4
v_call: TRBV13
cdr3_length: 13
d_call: TRBD2
clone_size: once
cdr3_nt: TGTGCCAGCACCGGGGGGGCGGAAAACATTCAGTACTTC
cdr3_aa: CASTGGAENIQYF

j_call: TRBJ2-1
v_call: TRBV4-3
cdr3_length: 13
d_call: NA
clone_size: few
cdr3_nt: TGCGCCAGCAGCCAAGATTTGGGGCGACCGCAGTTCTTC
cdr3_aa: CASSQDLGRPQFF

j_call: TRBJ1-2
v_call: TRBV18
cdr3_length: 15
d_call: NA
clone_size: few
cdr3_nt: TGTGCCAGCTCACCTGGGGCGGGAGTTAACTATGGCTACACCTTC
cdr3_aa: CASSPGAGVNYGYTF

j_call: TRBJ2-2
v_call: TRBV19
cdr3_length: 15
d_call: NA
clone_size: few
cdr3_nt: TGTGCCAGTTTAACAGGTGACACGAACACCGGGGAGCTGTTTTTT
cdr3_aa: CASLTGDTNTGELFF

j_call: TRBJ1-2
v_call: TRBV30
cdr3_length: 17
d_call: TRBD1
clone_size: NA
cdr3_nt: TGTGCCTGGAGTGTACTCGGACAGGGGCCTACTAACTATGGCTACACCTTC
cdr3_aa: CAWSVLGQGPTNYGYTF

j_call: TRBJ2-7
v_call: TRBV10-3
cdr3_length: 15
d_call: TRBD1
clone_size: NA
cdr3_nt: TGTGCCATCAGTGAGTCGACAGGGGGATCCTACGAGCAGTACTTC
cdr3_aa: CAISESTGGSYEQYF

j_call: TRBJ2-2
v_call: TRBV11-3
cdr3_length: 12
d_call: NA
clone_size: once
cdr3_nt: TGTGCCAGCAGCTCCCGCGAGAGGGAGCTGTTTTTT
cdr3_aa: CASSSRERELFF

j_call: TRBJ2-3
v_call: TRBV10-3
cdr3_length: 16
d_call: NA
clone_size: NA
cdr3_nt: TGTGCCATCAGTGATAGTCTAGCCATGAGCACAGATACGCAGTATTTT
cdr3_aa: CAISDSLAMSTDTQYF

j_call: TRBJ1-6
v_call: TRBV10-3
cdr3_length: 13
d_call: NA
clone_size: NA
cdr3_nt: TGTGCCATCCGACAGCTATATAATTCACCCCTCCACTTT
cdr3_aa: CAIRQLYNSPLHF

j_call: TRBJ2-2
v_call: TRBV11-3
cdr3_length: 16
d_call: TRBD1
clone_size: few
cdr3_nt: TGTGCCAGCAGCACCCCGGGACAGGGGAAGAGCGGGGAGCTGTTTTTT
cdr3_aa: CASSTPGQGKSGELFF

j_call: TRBJ2-5
v_call: TRBV3-1/TRBV3-2
cdr3_length: 14
d_call: TRBD1
clone_size: NA
cdr3_nt: TGTGCCAGCAGCCATAGAGGGGGCCGGGAGACCCAGTACTTC
cdr3_aa: CASSHRGGRETQYF

j_call: TRBJ2-2
v_call: TRBV5-1
cdr3_length: 15
d_call: NA
clone_size: NA
cdr3_nt: TGCGCCAGCAGCTTCATAGGAGAGAAGGCCGGGGAGCTGTTTTTT
cdr3_aa: CASSFIGEKAGELFF

j_call: TRBJ2-7
v_call: TRBV27
cdr3_length: 14
d_call: TRBD1
clone_size: NA
cdr3_nt: TGTGCCAGCAGTCCCTGGACAGGTGGTTACGAGCAGTACTTC
cdr3_aa: CASSPWTGGYEQYF

j_call: TRBJ1-5
v_call: TRBV6-5
cdr3_length: 15
d_call: NA
clone_size: NA
cdr3_nt: TGTGCCAGCAAAATATCCGCGCTGGGCAATCAGCCCCAGCATTTT
cdr3_aa: CASKISALGNQPQHF

j_call: TRBJ1-4
v_call: TRBV7-6
cdr3_length: 14
d_call: NA
clone_size: NA
cdr3_nt: TGTGCCAGCAGCTTGCGGCAGGGGTATGAAAAACTGTTTTTT
cdr3_aa: CASSLRQGYEKLFF